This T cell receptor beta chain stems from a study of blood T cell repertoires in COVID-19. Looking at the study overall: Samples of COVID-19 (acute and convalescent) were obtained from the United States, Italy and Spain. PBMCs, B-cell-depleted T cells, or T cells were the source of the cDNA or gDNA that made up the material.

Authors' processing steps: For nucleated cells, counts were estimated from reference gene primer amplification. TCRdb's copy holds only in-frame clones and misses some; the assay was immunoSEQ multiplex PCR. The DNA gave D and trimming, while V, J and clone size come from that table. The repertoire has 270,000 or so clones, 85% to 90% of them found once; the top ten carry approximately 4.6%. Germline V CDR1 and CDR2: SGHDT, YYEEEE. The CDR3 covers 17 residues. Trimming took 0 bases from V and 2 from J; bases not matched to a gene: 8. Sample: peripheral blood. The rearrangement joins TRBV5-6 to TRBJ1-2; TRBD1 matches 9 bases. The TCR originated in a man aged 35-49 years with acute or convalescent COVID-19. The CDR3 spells CASSLVGTGLLNYGYTF. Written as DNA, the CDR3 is TGTGCCAGCAGCTTGGTTGGGACAGGGCTTCTCAACTATGGCTACACCTTC.